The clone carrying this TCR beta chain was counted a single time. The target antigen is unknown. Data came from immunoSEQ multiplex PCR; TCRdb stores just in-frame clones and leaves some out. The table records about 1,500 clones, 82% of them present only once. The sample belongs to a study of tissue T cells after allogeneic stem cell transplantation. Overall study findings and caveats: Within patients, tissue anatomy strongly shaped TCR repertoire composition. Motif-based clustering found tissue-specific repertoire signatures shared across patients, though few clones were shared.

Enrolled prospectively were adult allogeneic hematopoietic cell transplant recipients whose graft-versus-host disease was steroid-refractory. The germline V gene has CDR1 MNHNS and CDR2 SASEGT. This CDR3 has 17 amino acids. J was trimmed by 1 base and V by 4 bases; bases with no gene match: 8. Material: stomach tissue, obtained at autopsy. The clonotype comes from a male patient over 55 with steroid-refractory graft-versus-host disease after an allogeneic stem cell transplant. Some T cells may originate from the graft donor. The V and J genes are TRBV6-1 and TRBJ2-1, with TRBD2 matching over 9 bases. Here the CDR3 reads CASSGGAGGESYNEQFF. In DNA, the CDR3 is TGTGCCAGCAGTGGTGGAGCGGGGGGAGAATCCTACAATGAGCAGTTCTTC.